A selection of T cell receptor beta chains follows, all from one sample in a study of shared clonotypes between healthy human individuals. Only in-frame clones appear in the TCRdb table, and some are missing; sequencing was by immunoSEQ multiplex PCR. This table has around 2.1 million clones, more than 90% appearing once. Sample: naive CD4+ T cells sorted from blood. All receptors come from a man aged 18 to 29 in good health. The CDR3 runs from the conserved cysteine through the conserved F or W. D genes are given only for firm matches. Clone size is not always given. Where it is, it says once, few, many or a class for expanded clones.

clone_size	d_call	v_call	j_call	cdr3_nt	cdr3_aa
NA	TRBD2	TRBV5-1	TRBJ2-1	TGCGCCAGCAGCTTGGCAATGGCGGGAGGCACCTACAATGAGCAGTTCTTC	CASSLAMAGGTYNEQFF
NA	NA	TRBV18	TRBJ2-1	TGTGCCAGCTCATCAGGATGGGGCTCCTACAATGAGCAGTTCTTC	CASSSGWGSYNEQFF
NA	NA	TRBV7-9	TRBJ1-4	TGTGCCAGCAGCTTATCGAGGCTCTCTGCAACTAATGAAAAACTGTTTTTT	CASSLSRLSATNEKLFF
NA	TRBD1	TRBV27	TRBJ1-5	TGTGCCAGCACCCAGGGGGGATCTGGGCATTTT	CASTQGGSGHF
NA	NA	TRBV11-2	TRBJ2-2	TGTGCCAGCAGCTTAGCTCTCACCGGGGAGCTGTTTTTT	CASSLALTGELFF
NA	NA	TRBV7-3	TRBJ2-5	TGTGCCAGCAGCTTAGGGTCCGCAGGAGGAGAGACCCAGTACTTC	CASSLGSAGGETQYF
NA	TRBD2	TRBV9	TRBJ2-1	TGTGCCAGCAGCGTAGACGGGCAAGCGGGGGGGACTGAGCAGTTCTTC	CASSVDGQAGGTEQFF
NA	NA	TRBV7-2	TRBJ2-3	TGTGCCAGCAGCTTCTCACAGAGCAGCACAGATACGCAGTATTTT	CASSFSQSSTDTQYF
NA	NA	TRBV10-3	TRBJ2-7	TGTGCCATCAGTGGTAACGGGGGGCCTTACATCTACGAGCAGTACTTC	CAISGNGGPYIYEQYF
NA	NA	TRBV6-5	TRBJ2-7	TGTGCCAGCAGGGAACACAGGGAACCCTACGAGCAGTACTTC	CASREHREPYEQYF
NA	TRBD1	TRBV18	TRBJ2-7	TGTGCCAGCTCACATCTCGACAGGGCCTACGAGCAGTACTTC	CASSHLDRAYEQYF
once	NA	TRBV30	TRBJ2-5	TGTGCCTGGGGGGGCAACCAAGAGACCCAGTACTTC	CAWGGNQETQYF
once	NA	TRBV6-5	TRBJ1-2	TGTGCCAGCAGTTACGGGCGTGGCTACACCTTC	CASSYGRGYTF
once	NA	TRBV10-2	TRBJ2-2	TGCGCCAGCAGTGATGGTAGCGCGAACACCGGGGAGCTGTTTTTT	CASSDGSANTGELFF
NA	TRBD2	TRBV19	TRBJ2-7	TGTGCCAGTAGTTTGGGGACTAACACCTACGAGCAGTACTTC	CASSLGTNTYEQYF
NA	NA	TRBV7-6	TRBJ2-1	TGTGCCAGCAGCTTAAACCGTTACAATGAGCAGTTCTTC	CASSLNRYNEQFF
NA	NA	TRBV25-1	TRBJ1-2	TGTGCCAGCAGTGAAGATGGCAGAAACTATGGCTACACCTTC	CASSEDGRNYGYTF
NA	TRBD1	TRBV11-2	TRBJ2-7	TGTGCCAGCAGCTTAGTGAAACGGACAGGGGTTCCTTACGAGCAGTACTTC	CASSLVKRTGVPYEQYF
NA	NA	TRBV6-5	TRBJ2-3	TGTGCCAGCAGTTACTCGACTGCATCAGATACGCAGTATTTT	CASSYSTASDTQYF
NA	NA	TRBV5-1	TRBJ1-4	TGCGCCAGCAGAGAGATCGCTAATGAAAAACTGTTTTTT	CASREIANEKLFF
NA	NA	TRBV28	TRBJ1-1	TGTGCCAGCAGGGCAGCCACTGAAGCTTTCTTT	CASRAATEAFF
NA	NA	TRBV7-2	TRBJ2-2	TGTGCCAGCAGCTTTCGCGGTCCGAACACCGGGGAGCTGTTTTTT	CASSFRGPNTGELFF
NA	TRBD1	TRBV6-5	TRBJ1-1	TGTGCCAGCAGGGACAGGGGGACTGAAGCTTTCTTT	CASRDRGTEAFF
NA	NA	TRBV4-3	TRBJ1-4	TGCGCCAGCAGCCAAGACTCGACACCGGGGAAACTGTTTTTT	CASSQDSTPGKLFF
NA	NA	TRBV18	TRBJ1-2	TGTGCCAGCTCACCGGGGCAGGGGAGCCACTATGGCTACACCTTC	CASSPGQGSHYGYTF
NA	NA	TRBV5-1	TRBJ1-1	TGCGCCAGCAGCGCCCTGGGGCAAATGAGGGGAAACACTGAAGCTTTCTTT	CASSALGQMRGNTEAFF
NA	NA	TRBV5-4	TRBJ2-5	TGTGCCTCCCATTGGGGGGGGCCGTTGGAGACCCAGTACTTC	CASHWGGPLETQYF
NA	NA	TRBV12-5	TRBJ1-2	TGTGCTAGTGGTTTGACATCCGGGACCAAGTATAATGGCTACACCTTC	CASGLTSGTKYNGYTF
NA	NA	TRBV29-1	TRBJ2-7	TGCAGCGTTATGAGATTCGGGACTCCAGGGAACGAGCAGTACTTC	CSVMRFGTPGNEQYF
NA	NA	TRBV25-1	TRBJ2-2	TGTGCCAGCAGTGGATATGACAGGACCGGGGAGCTGTTTTTT	CASSGYDRTGELFF
NA	NA	TRBV7-9	TRBJ2-1	TGTGCCAGCAGGCCGCTAGGGGACAATGAGCAGTTCTTC	CASRPLGDNEQFF
NA	NA	TRBV5-1	TRBJ2-7	TGCGCCAGCAGCGGCAGGGAGTCGAGCTCCTACGAGCAGTACTTC	CASSGRESSSYEQYF
NA	TRBD1	TRBV7-8	TRBJ2-7	TGTGCCAGCAGTCCTCCGACCGGGACAGGGGGAGGGTACGAGCAGTACTTC	CASSPPTGTGGGYEQYF
NA	TRBD2	TRBV23-1	TRBJ2-2	TGCGCCAGCAGTGAAGGACTCCTAGCGGGAGGGCCCACCGGGGAGCTGTTTTTT	CASSEGLLAGGPTGELFF
NA	NA	TRBV6-5	TRBJ2-5	TGTGCCAGCAGTCCCGGCCCAAGTCTCCAAGAGACCCAGTACTTC	CASSPGPSLQETQYF
NA	NA	TRBV5-6	TRBJ2-1	TGTGCCAGCAGCTTGAACGGAAACAATGAGCAGTTCTTC	CASSLNGNNEQFF
NA	NA	TRBV2	TRBJ2-7	TGTGCCAGCAGTGAAGGGCAGGCCATACCCTACGAGCAGTACTTC	CASSEGQAIPYEQYF
NA	NA	TRBV29-1	TRBJ1-3	TGCAGCGTTGGCGGGGCTGAATCGGTCTCTGGAAACACCATATATTTT	CSVGGAESVSGNTIYF
NA	NA	TRBV5-1	TRBJ1-3	TGCGCCAGCAGCACAACAGGGAACTCTGGAAACACCATATATTTT	CASSTTGNSGNTIYF
NA	NA	TRBV25-1	TRBJ1-1	TGTGCCAGCAGTGAAGTAGGGGGAGGAAGGACTGAAGCTTTCTTT	CASSEVGGGRTEAFF
NA	TRBD1	TRBV4-1	TRBJ2-7	TGCGCCAGCAGCCAGGGGGGACAGGGGGCGCATTACGAGCAGTACTTC	CASSQGGQGAHYEQYF
NA	NA	TRBV6-5	TRBJ1-4	TGTGCCAGCAGCCAGGGAGGAACTAATGAAAAACTGTTTTTT	CASSQGGTNEKLFF
NA	TRBD1	TRBV10-2	TRBJ1-2	TGCGCCAGCAGTGGGGACAGGGATGTTGAGGACTATGGCTACACCTTC	CASSGDRDVEDYGYTF
NA	TRBD2	TRBV7-2	TRBJ2-3	TGTGCCAGCAGCTCACAGCGGGGGTTCCTGACAGATACGCAGTATTTT	CASSSQRGFLTDTQYF
NA	TRBD2	TRBV2	TRBJ2-1	TGTGCCAGCACCGCGACTAGCGCCCACAATGAGCAGTTCTTC	CASTATSAHNEQFF
NA	TRBD1	TRBV7-9	TRBJ2-7	TGTGCCAGCAGCCCCTGGACAGGGGGGAAGTACGAGCAGTACTTC	CASSPWTGGKYEQYF
NA	NA	TRBV9	TRBJ2-1	TGTGCCAGCAGCGTAGTGGCGGGAAACTCCTACAATGAGCAGTTCTTC	CASSVVAGNSYNEQFF
NA	NA	TRBV2	TRBJ1-2	TGTGCCAGCAGTGGGGGAGGTGGCTACACCTTC	CASSGGGGYTF
NA	NA	TRBV9	TRBJ2-7	TGTGCCAGCAGCGTAGCTCCGGGCAAAGCCTACGAGCAGTACTTC	CASSVAPGKAYEQYF
NA	NA	TRBV19	TRBJ2-1	TGTGCCAGTAGTATAGGCGCGGCTAGCTCCTACAATGAGCAGTTCTTC	CASSIGAASSYNEQFF
NA	NA	TRBV30	TRBJ1-2	TGTGCCTGGGATCGGGACGGATATACCAATGGCTACACCTTC	CAWDRDGYTNGYTF
once	TRBD2	TRBV5-6	TRBJ2-5	TGTGCCAGCAGCTTGTGGCTAGCGGGGGGACAAGAGACCCAGTACTTC	CASSLWLAGGQETQYF
NA	NA	TRBV5-4	TRBJ2-2	TGTGCCAGCAGCTTGGGACAGAACACCGGGGAGCTGTTTTTT	CASSLGQNTGELFF
NA	NA	TRBV30	TRBJ1-4	TGTGCCTGGAGTAAGGGGAATGAGAATGAAAAACTGTTTTTT	CAWSKGNENEKLFF
NA	TRBD1	TRBV5-1	TRBJ2-2	TGCGCCAGCAGCTCGGACAGGGGAAGAGTCACCGGGGAGCTGTTTTTT	CASSSDRGRVTGELFF
NA	NA	TRBV4-3	TRBJ2-1	TGCGCCAGCAGCCAGGGGGAGGTGCGGGGCAATGAGCAGTTCTTC	CASSQGEVRGNEQFF
few	NA	TRBV18	TRBJ2-7	TGTGCCACCTCCAACACAGGCGAGCAGTACTTC	CATSNTGEQYF
few	TRBD2	TRBV29-1	TRBJ2-5	TGCAGCGCCTTGAAACTGTGGGAGACTAGCGGATACCAAGAGACCCAGTACTTC	CSALKLWETSGYQETQYF
NA	NA	TRBV29-1	TRBJ1-2	TGCAGCGGTGCACAGACTAACTATGGCTACACCTTC	CSGAQTNYGYTF